The clone carrying this T cell receptor (beta chain) has just one count. The target antigen is unknown. The protocol was immunoSEQ multiplex PCR, while the TCRdb copy is restricted to in-frame clones and leaves out a portion. The sample yields 81,000 or so clones, under 90% seen once. V was cut by 4 bases and J by 10 bases, with 21 bases left in between. This CDR3 is built from 15 residues. Germline V lookup: CDR1 SGHRS, CDR2 YFSETQ. This entry is derived from a study of radiotherapy plus CTLA-4 blockade in lung cancer. Study-wide background: Objective responses were seen in about a sixth of patients, disease control in approximately 29%. Study-wide points: Response was reportedly best predicted by early blood T cell clone dynamics, with interferon-beta. Radiotherapy with ipilimumab was followed by blood expansion of tumor-derived clones.

CTLA-4 blockade using ipilimumab, together with focal radiation, was received by patients with chemo-refractory metastatic non-small-cell lung cancer. The sequences come from peripheral blood, collected from a patient treated with radiotherapy plus ipilimumab. The rearrangement links TRBV5-1 to TRBJ2-1; possible D gene TRBD2, 6 bases. This receptor was identified in a human donor with non-small cell lung cancer who had stable disease on radiotherapy plus ipilimumab. The CDR3 region is CASSHALRGLREQFF. The CDR3 DNA reads as TGCGCCAGCAGCCACGCTTTGCGGGGTCTCCGGGAGCAGTTCTTC.